Below are 32 T cell receptor beta chains sequenced from a single sample in a study of blood T cell repertoires in COVID-19. Sequencing used immunoSEQ multiplex PCR; TCRdb keeps in-frame clones, though not all of them. This sample has about 90,000 clones, with 91% found just once. The sample consisted of peripheral blood. The source of these receptors is a human donor with active COVID-19. The donor label of this sample is uncertain.

The genes are TRBV13 and TRBJ2-7; TRBD2 is a possible D gene (5 bases). The length of the CDR3 is 14 residues. CDR1 and CDR2 from the germline V gene are PRHDT and FYEKMQ (reference sequence). The germline V and J ends were trimmed by 3 bases and 2 bases, with 11 bases remaining between them. This chain's CDR3 is CASSFGGSPYEQYF. CDR3 coding DNA: TGTGCCAGCAGCTTTGGAGGATCCCCCTACGAGCAGTACTTC.

This chain uses TRBV28 with TRBJ2-5, with TRBD2 as a possible D gene (7 bases). The germline gives CDR1 MDHEN, CDR2 SYDVKM. V lost 10 bases to trimming and J lost 1 base, with 19 bases between them. This CDR3 has 15 amino acids. CDR3 in amino acids: CATSLSGGLQETQYF. CDR3 nucleotides: TGTGCCACCTCCCTCTCCGGGGGGCTCCAAGAGACCCAGTACTTC.

The chain links TRBV11-1 to TRBJ2-7, with 8 bases matching TRBD1. The trim removed 8 bases at V and 5 bases at J, leaving 5 bases unmatched. The V gene's germline CDR1 is SGHAT and CDR2 FQDESV (reference sequence). The CDR3 contains 12 residues. In DNA form, the CDR3 reads TGTGCCAGCCGGAAGGACAGGGACGAGCAGTACTTC. As protein: CASRKDRDEQYF.

The chain recombines TRBV4-2 with TRBJ2-7, with D possibly being TRBD2 (7 bases). The V gene's germline CDR1 is LGHNA and CDR2 YNFKEQ. V lost 0 bases to trimming and J lost 1 base, with 13 bases between them. CDR3 size: 16 residues. CDR3 protein: CASSQESGGTSYEQYF. DNA for the CDR3: TGTGCCAGCAGCCAAGAGTCGGGGGGCACATCCTACGAGCAGTACTTC.

V and J are TRBV7-9 and TRBJ2-7; TRBD1 might be the D (5 bases). Trimming stripped 2 bases from V and 0 bases from J, with 11 bases between. CDR1 and CDR2 from the germline V gene are SEHNR and FQNEAQ (reference sequence). The CDR3 loop spans 15 amino acids. The CDR3 reads CASSLTRAFSYEQYF. The CDR3 region has the DNA TGTGCCAGCAGCTTAACCAGGGCCTTCTCCTACGAGCAGTACTTC.

V gene TRBV6-4 combines with J gene TRBJ1-4; D not certain. The V gene lost 0 bases and the J gene lost 0 bases, with 14 bases spanning the gap. Germline V gene sequence: CDR1 MRHNA, CDR2 SNTAGT. The CDR3 totals 18 residues. The DNA of the CDR3 is TGTGCCAGCAGTGACTCAGGAGCAGCCACTGCAACTAATGAAAAACTGTTTTTT. Its protein is CASSDSGAATATNEKLFF.

The chain couples TRBV3-1 (or the pseudogene TRBV3-2) to TRBJ1-5; D is possibly TRBD1 (5 bases). This CDR3 spans 16 amino acids. In germline, CDR1 is LGHDT, CDR2 YNNKEL (reference sequence). V was shortened by 0 bases and J by 1 base, with 10 bases between the two germline ends. CDR3 loop: CASSQEGGGSNQPQHF. CDR3 coding DNA: TGTGCCAGCAGCCAAGAGGGCGGGGGGAGCAATCAGCCCCAGCATTTT.

This clone was observed a few times. The V gene is TRBV6-2 or TRBV6-3, the J gene TRBJ2-1, with 9 bases fitting TRBD2. The CDR3 consists of 19 residues. The germline V gene has CDR1 MNHEY and CDR2 SVGEGT. Trimming cost V 0 bases and J 0 bases; bases outside gene matches: 9. This CDR3 reads CASSYSRLAGLSSYNEQFF. CDR3 sequence (DNA): TGTGCCAGCAGTTACTCGAGGCTAGCGGGGCTTAGCTCCTACAATGAGCAGTTCTTC.

This clone was recorded only once. The chain uses TRBV5-1 and TRBJ2-5; 11 bases agree with TRBD2. The V segment lost 0 bases and the J segment 2 bases; nucleotides outside the gene matches: 9. CDR1 is SGHRS and CDR2 is YFSETQ in the germline V gene. The CDR3 totals 18 residues. The CDR3 sequence is CASSLEASGGLGQETQYF. The CDR3 region has the DNA TGCGCCAGCAGCTTGGAGGCTAGCGGGGGGTTGGGGCAAGAGACCCAGTACTTC.

This clone is a singleton in its sample. The rearrangement links TRBV5-1 to TRBJ2-5; TRBD2 matches 11 bases. Germline CDR1 reads SGHRS; CDR2 reads YFSETQ. The junction had 4 bases not matched to a gene; V was cut back by 0 bases and J by 3 bases. The CDR3 has 16 residues. CDR3: CASSLGASGGKETQYF. DNA for the CDR3: TGCGCCAGCAGCTTGGGGGCTAGCGGGGGGAAAGAGACCCAGTACTTC. The variable domain in full, with the rest retrieved from reference TRBV5-1 and TRBJ2-5, is KAGVTQTPRYLIKTRGQQVTLSCSPISGHRSVSWYQQTPGQGLQFLFEYFSETQRNKGNFPGRFSGRQFSNSRSEMNVSTLELGDSALYLCASSLGASGGKETQYFGPGTRLLVL.

The chain joins TRBV15 to TRBJ2-2, with D possibly being TRBD2 (6 bases). The CDR3 has 15 amino acids. Germline V gene lookup returns CDR1 LNHNV and CDR2 YYDKDF (reference sequence). V was pared by 1 base and J by 0 bases, with 6 bases between. The CDR3 is CATSRGLANTGELFF. The CDR3 coding sequence is TGTGCCACCAGCAGAGGACTAGCGAACACCGGGGAGCTGTTTTTT. Variable domain in full (rest from reference TRBV15 and TRBJ2-2): DAMVIQNPRYQVTQFGKPVTLSCSQTLNHNVMYWYQQKSSQAPKLLFHYYDKDFNNEADTPDNFQSRRPNTSFCFLDIRSPGLGDTAMYLCATSRGLANTGELFFGEGSRLTVL.

The chain recombines TRBV19 with TRBJ1-3; no clear D. Germline V CDR1 and CDR2: LNHDA, SQIVND (reference sequence). This CDR3 is built from 13 residues. V lost 6 bases and J lost 4, with 10 bases in between. CDR3 in amino acids: CASSGERGNTIYF. The CDR3 DNA reads as TGTGCCAGTAGCGGAGAGAGGGGAAACACCATATATTTT.

This clone was seen just once. J is TRBJ2-5 and V is TRBV5-1; 9 bases map to TRBD1. Germline V CDR1 and CDR2: SGHRS, YFSETQ. CDR3 size: 15 residues. Losses at the gene ends were 7 bases for V and 5 bases for J; bases not matched to a gene: 12. The CDR3 DNA reads as TGCGCCAGCCATACCGGGACAGGGTATGGGGAGACCCAGTACTTC. Translation: CASHTGTGYGETQYF.

The chain couples TRBV9 to TRBJ2-3; TRBD2 matches at 12 bases. Trimming removed 0 bases from V and 6 bases from J; junction bases left unmatched: 11. The CDR3 consists of 18 residues. The germline V gene has CDR1 SGDLS and CDR2 YYNGEE. The CDR3 DNA follows: TGTGCCAGCAGCGTAGAACTAGCGGGGGGAACCCCGTCGGATACGCAGTATTTT. This translates into CASSVELAGGTPSDTQYF.

The rearrangement joins TRBV28 to TRBJ1-5; D not resolved. CDR1 is MDHEN and CDR2 is SYDVKM in the germline V gene. V dropped 7 bases and J dropped 1 base, with 14 bases sitting between them. The CDR3 contains 15 residues. CDR3 bases: TGTGCCAGCATCGGAGCGCTTTGGAGCAATCAGCCCCAGCATTTT. It specifies CASIGALWSNQPQHF.

The CDR3 here is CASRDAMESGYTF. CDR3 nucleotides: TGTGCCAGTCGGGATGCCATGGAGTCGGGCTACACCTTC. This chain joins TRBV28 and TRBJ1-2; D gene uncertain. V was pared by 9 bases and J by 8 bases, with 19 bases between. The CDR3 sequence is 13 residues long. Per germline, CDR1 MDHEN and CDR2 SYDVKM.

This chain links TRBV5-5 with TRBJ1-2; a possible D gene is TRBD1 (6 bases). CDR1 and CDR2 (germline): SGHKS, YYEKEE (reference sequence). The V end lost 1 base, the J end lost 6 bases, and 13 bases lay between the germline ends. The CDR3 has 14 residues. As DNA, the CDR3 is TGTGCCAGCAGCTTGATATTGTCAGGGGATGGCTACACCTTC. Its protein is CASSLILSGDGYTF.

CDR3 residues: CASSSPRFTSGASTDTQYF. CDR3 in DNA: TGTGCCAGCAGTTCACCCCGTTTCACTAGCGGGGCAAGCACAGATACGCAGTATTTT. This rearrangement joins TRBV6-2 or TRBV6-3 to TRBJ2-3, with 10 bases aligning to TRBD2. The CDR3 is made up of 19 amino acids. V gave up 4 bases and J gave up 0 bases; unmatched junction bases: 13. Germline CDR1 reads MNHEY; CDR2 reads SVGEGT.

This clone occurred once. The gene calls are TRBV7-2 and TRBJ1-2; TRBD1 might be the D (6 bases). Germline V gene data show CDR1 as SGHTA and CDR2 as FQGNSA. This CDR3 region has 13 residues. Trimming cost V 5 bases and J 4 bases, with 11 bases left between them. The CDR3 DNA reads as TGTGCCAGCAGCCCAGACAGGATCTATGGCTACACCTTC. Protein: CASSPDRIYGYTF.

This clone has more than one count but fewer than ten. This sequence joins TRBV5-1 and TRBJ1-3; tentatively, D is TRBD1 (5 bases). Germline V CDR1 and CDR2: SGHRS, YFSETQ. Deletions cut 0 bases from V and 0 bases from J, with 10 bases between. The CDR3 has 16 amino acids. The CDR3 region is CASSLGSGVSGNTIYF. The CDR3 DNA sequence: TGCGCCAGCAGCTTGGGCTCGGGGGTCTCTGGAAACACCATATATTTT. The entire variable domain, with the rest obtained from reference TRBV5-1 and TRBJ1-3, is as follows: KAGVTQTPRYLIKTRGQQVTLSCSPISGHRSVSWYQQTPGQGLQFLFEYFSETQRNKGNFPGRFSGRQFSNSRSEMNVSTLELGDSALYLCASSLGSGVSGNTIYFGEGSWLTVV.

The V gene is TRBV5-1, the J gene TRBJ1-1; possible D gene TRBD1, 5 bases. The CDR3 has 15 amino acids. Germline CDR1 and CDR2: SGHRS and YFSETQ. Trimming left V 0 bases short and J 5 bases short, with 14 bases between. The CDR3 sequence: CASSLESGGRTEAFF. DNA of the CDR3: TGCGCCAGCAGCTTGGAGTCCGGGGGGAGAACTGAAGCTTTCTTT.

V is TRBV9 and J is TRBJ2-1; D is possibly TRBD1 (7 bases). The CDR3 runs 15 residues. CDR1 is SGDLS and CDR2 is YYNGEE in the germline V gene. V lost 1 base to trimming and J lost 9 bases, with 17 bases between them. CDR3 sequence (DNA): TGTGCCAGCAGCGTAATGAGCGGGCCAGGGGGTGAGCAGTTCTTC. It yields the protein CASSVMSGPGGEQFF.

This chain uses TRBV28 with TRBJ1-2, with D possibly TRBD1 on 6 matching bases. With 10 bases removed from V and 2 bases from J, the gap between germline ends came to 14 bases. The germline CDR1 and CDR2 sequences are MDHEN and SYDVKM. CDR3 size: 13 residues. The CDR3 DNA sequence: TGTGCCATCCGGGACACACAGAACTATGGCTACACCTTC. Translating it yields CAIRDTQNYGYTF.

This sequence joins TRBV5-1 and TRBJ1-2; TRBD1 agrees at 10 bases. Trimming at V came to 4 bases and at J to 4 bases, leaving 7 bases not matched to a gene. CDR1 SGHRS and CDR2 YFSETQ come from the germline V gene. This CDR3 has 15 amino acids. The CDR3: CASSPRQGASYGYTF. The CDR3 nucleotides are TGCGCCAGCAGCCCAAGACAGGGGGCAAGCTATGGCTACACCTTC.

The rearrangement links TRBV5-6 to TRBJ2-5; D may be TRBD2 (5 bases). The CDR3 totals 16 residues. Per germline, CDR1 SGHDT and CDR2 YYEEEE. Trimming pared 0 bases from V and 5 bases from J, leaving 17 bases between. CDR3 residues: CASSLAPSGSGETQYF. In DNA form, the CDR3 reads TGTGCCAGCAGCTTGGCCCCCAGTGGGAGTGGGGAGACCCAGTACTTC.

The chain uses TRBV6-2 or TRBV6-3 and TRBJ2-3, with TRBD1 matching 7 bases. The CDR3 loop spans 19 amino acids. The V gene's germline CDR1 is MNHEY and CDR2 SVGEGT. Trimming cost V 6 bases and J 6 bases; bases outside gene matches: 24. The CDR3 here is CASSYNRFTTGEPLDTQYF. CDR3 in DNA: TGTGCCAGCAGCTATAATCGATTTACTACAGGGGAACCTTTGGATACGCAGTATTTT.

This chain links TRBV5-1 with TRBJ1-4; TRBD1 matches at 8 bases. J was trimmed by 8 bases and V by 1 base; bases with no gene match: 7. This CDR3 has 15 residues. Germline CDR1 and CDR2: SGHRS and YFSETQ. The CDR3 DNA is TGCGCCAGCAGCTTGCTGACAGGGGCAGGAGAAAAACTGTTTTTT. Amino acid sequence: CASSLLTGAGEKLFF.

In DNA, the CDR3 is TGCGCCAGCAGCCCCATGGGCACCCAAAGCAATCAGCCCCAGCATTTT. Protein sequence: CASSPMGTQSNQPQHF. The chain carries TRBV5-1 and TRBJ1-5; D gene uncertain. From germline, CDR1 is SGHRS and CDR2 YFSETQ. The CDR3 sequence is 16 residues long. Trimming left V 4 bases short and J 1 base short, with 15 bases between.

The gene calls are TRBV6-1 and TRBJ2-6, with 11 bases fitting TRBD1. The CDR3 is made up of 19 amino acids. V shed 4 bases, J shed 4 bases, and the junction held 12 bases outside the gene matches. Looked up from germline, CDR1 is MNHNS and CDR2 is SASEGT. The CDR3 is CASSGESGTGGDGANVLTF. The DNA of the CDR3 is TGTGCCAGCAGTGGGGAATCCGGGACAGGGGGTGACGGGGCCAACGTCCTGACTTTC.

This clone was recorded only once. The chain combines TRBV7-6 with TRBJ2-7; D remains unclear. This CDR3 is 17 amino acids long. Germline CDR1 is SGHVS and CDR2 is FNYEAQ. V gave up 5 bases and J gave up 5 bases, with 25 bases separating them. The CDR3 nucleotides read TGTGCCAGCAGCCGCCGTAGAAACCGTGCTGTGTTGGACGAGCAGTACTTC. Translated, it gives CASSRRRNRAVLDEQYF.

The chain recombines TRBV4-2 with TRBJ2-7; 8 bases align to TRBD1. In germline, CDR1 is LGHNA, CDR2 YNFKEQ. Losses at the gene ends were 4 bases for V and 0 bases for J; bases not matched to a gene: 5. The CDR3 is 15 amino acids. The CDR3, as DNA: TGTGCCAGCAGCCGGGACAGGTCCCTCTCCTACGAGCAGTACTTC. Protein sequence: CASSRDRSLSYEQYF.

The table lists this clone with a few counts. The V gene is TRBV28, the J gene TRBJ1-5; no definite D call. The length of the CDR3 is 14 residues. The V and J ends lost 8 bases and 6 bases respectively, with 17 bases between them. CDR1 is MDHEN and CDR2 is SYDVKM in the germline V gene. CDR3 amino acids: CASCVGGLSQPQHF. CDR3 nucleotides: TGTGCCAGCTGTGTAGGAGGGTTAAGTCAGCCCCAGCATTTT.